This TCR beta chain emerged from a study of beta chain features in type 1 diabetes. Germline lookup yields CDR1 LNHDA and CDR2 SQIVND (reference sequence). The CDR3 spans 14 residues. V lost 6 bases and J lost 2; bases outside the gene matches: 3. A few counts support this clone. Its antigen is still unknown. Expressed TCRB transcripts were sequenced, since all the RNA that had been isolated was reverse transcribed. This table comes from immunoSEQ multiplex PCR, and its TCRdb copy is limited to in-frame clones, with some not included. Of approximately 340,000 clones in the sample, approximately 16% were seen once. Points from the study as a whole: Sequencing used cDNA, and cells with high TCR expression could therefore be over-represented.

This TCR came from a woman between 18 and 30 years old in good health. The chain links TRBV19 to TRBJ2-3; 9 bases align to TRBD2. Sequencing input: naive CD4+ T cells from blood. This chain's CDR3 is CASRAGGYTDTQYF. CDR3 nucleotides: TGTGCCAGTAGAGCGGGAGGATACACAGATACGCAGTATTTT.